This T cell receptor beta chain was sequenced for a study of T cell responses to AZD1222 COVID-19 vaccine (dated by TCRdb to 2020 to 2022). Context from the whole study: A total of over 230 trial participants underwent TCR sequencing, of whom roughly 210 had received two doses of AZD1222 and approximately 26 had received two doses of the MenACWY control vaccine. Trial participants were enrolled by age into 18-55, 56-69 and 70-plus year subgroups, with around 140, 26 and 57 TCR-sequenced participants respectively. General findings and caveats noted by the study authors: Vaccine-associated CD4 TCRs spanned the whole spike protein, with dominant responses in regions 160-218 and 743-854. A significant rise in spike-specific TCR breadth and depth was observed after two AZD1222 doses relative to day 0 and relative to MenACWY recipients. Most participants were white British and females outnumbered males, and the authors suggested that clonal diversity may have been underestimated. Conclusions about previously exposed vaccinees were limited because only 5 or 6 AZD1222 recipients were SARS-CoV-2 seropositive at baseline. Reportedly, almost half of the unique spike-specific TCRs recognized epitopes lying outside the regions that are mutated in the B.1.351 and B.1.1.7 variants. Because no samples from the day 14 peak response were available, repertoires could be characterized only after the peak T cell response. The 56-69-year group was small, and its depth increase did not reach significance, likely because of low power.

Concerning this clone itself: Its antigen target is currently unknown. Base qualities were left out, and no much larger clone turns up one base away.

The CDR3 regions of human TCRbeta chains were analyzed by immunosequencing. Per the original workflow: TCRs in the repertoires were matched against a reference library of SARS-CoV-2-specific TCRs that had been generated with the MIRA antigen-specificity platform. Breadth was defined as the fraction of unique TCRs that were SARS-CoV-2-associated. Depth was defined as the fraction of total T cells that were SARS-CoV-2-associated. Using the MIRA data, each spike-specific TCR was mapped to the spike region that the TCR reacts to and placed in a CD4 or CD8 class. Log10-transformed breadth and depth values were compared by one-way ANOVA with Sidak's multiple comparisons tests. TCRdb took this table from immuneACCESS and kept in-frame rearrangements with V and J called. Such tables lack part of the clones; where checked against another copy, unresolved V genes explain under half of the gap, and the rest is unexplained. V, J and clone size derive from that table, while D and trimming were established from the DNA sequence. The table for this sample lists 78,000 or so clones; around 81% of them were counted only once. Around 48% of the sample rests with the top ten.

The sample's time point, from its label and the paper: about 28 days (+/-7) after the second vaccine dose. Because spike-specific TCR depth and breadth did not differ between the two schedules, AZD1222 recipients who got a second dose at roughly 4 weeks were pooled with those who got a second dose at roughly 12 weeks. Samples from vaccinated people were obtained from the UK trials COV001 and COV002, which included a single-blind randomized controlled phase 2/3 trial of AZD1222 (ChAdOx1 nCoV-19) in healthy adults. For TCRbeta chain sequencing, PBMC samples from trial participants were taken at day 0 and at day 28 after the second dose. The starting material was peripheral blood, obtained 28 days after the second AZD1222 dose. The sequence was collected from an adult who received the AZD1222 COVID-19 vaccine.

CDR3 sequence: CAWTRRPGGYEQYF. The DNA is as follows: TGTGCCTGGACCCGTCGGCCGGGGGGCTACGAGCAGTACTTC. In this chain, TRBV30 is recombined with TRBJ2-7, with 7 bases aligning to TRBD2. Trimming leaves V shorter by 4 bases and J shorter by 3 bases, with the junction holding 9 bases beyond the gene matches. Including cysteine and phenylalanine, the CDR3 has 14 amino acids. The only DNA kept is the CDR3, 42 bases in frame from the first base. CDR1 and CDR2, per the germline V gene (reference sequence), are GTSNPN and SVGIG.